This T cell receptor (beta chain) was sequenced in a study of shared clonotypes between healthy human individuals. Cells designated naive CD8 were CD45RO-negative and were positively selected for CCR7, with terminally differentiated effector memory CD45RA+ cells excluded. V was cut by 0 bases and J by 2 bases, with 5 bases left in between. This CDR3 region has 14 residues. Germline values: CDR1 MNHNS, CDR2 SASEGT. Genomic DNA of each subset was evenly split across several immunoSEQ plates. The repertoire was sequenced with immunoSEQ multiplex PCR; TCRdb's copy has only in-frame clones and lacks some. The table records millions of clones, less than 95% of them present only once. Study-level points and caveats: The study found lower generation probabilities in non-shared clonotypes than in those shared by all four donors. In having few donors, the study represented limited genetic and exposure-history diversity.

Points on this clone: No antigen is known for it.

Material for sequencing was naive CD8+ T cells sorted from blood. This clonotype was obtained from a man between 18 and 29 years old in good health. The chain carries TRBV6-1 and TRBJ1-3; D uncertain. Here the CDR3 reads CASSEAGTGNTIYF. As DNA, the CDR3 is TGTGCCAGCAGTGAAGCAGGGACTGGAAACACCATATATTTT.